Below, 29 T cell receptor beta chains from the same sample are listed, as sequenced in a study of blood T cell repertoires in COVID-19. The method was immunoSEQ multiplex PCR; TCRdb's version includes in-frame clones alone and lacks a portion of them. The top ten clones hold under 7% of a sample with about 280,000 clones, roughly 89% of them seen once. What was sequenced was PBMCs or T cells enriched from blood (not recorded which). These receptors were obtained from a woman aged 40 to 55 who had recovered from COVID-19.

The CDR3 region is CASTSQTYNEQFF. DNA for the CDR3: TGTGCCAGTACTAGTCAGACGTACAATGAGCAGTTCTTC. The rearrangement links TRBV19 to TRBJ2-1, with no clear D. This CDR3 has 13 residues. Looked up from germline, CDR1 is LNHDA and CDR2 is SQIVND (reference sequence). Trimming left V 7 bases short and J 4 bases short, with 11 bases between. Using reference TRBV19 and TRBJ2-1 for the parts outside the CDR3, the full variable domain is DGGITQSPKYLFRKEGQNVTLSCEQNLNHDAMYWYRQDPGQGLRLIYYSQIVNDFQKGDIAEGYSVSREKKESFPLTVTSAQKNPTAFYLCASTSQTYNEQFFGPGTRLTVL.

This clone was detected once. V is TRBV5-1 and J is TRBJ2-7, with D perhaps TRBD1 (7 bases). This CDR3 spans 13 amino acids. The V and J ends lost 5 bases and 3 bases respectively, with 12 bases between them. Germline V CDR1 and CDR2: SGHRS, YFSETQ. The CDR3 DNA reads TGCGCCAGCAGGCGGGACAGCAGCTACGAGCAGTACTTC. It translates to CASRRDSSYEQYF. The full variable domain, with the rest looked up from reference TRBV5-1 and TRBJ2-7, is KAGVTQTPRYLIKTRGQQVTLSCSPISGHRSVSWYQQTPGQGLQFLFEYFSETQRNKGNFPGRFSGRQFSNSRSEMNVSTLELGDSALYLCASRRDSSYEQYFGPGTRLTVT.

The chain joins TRBV18 to TRBJ2-7, with TRBD2 identical over 10 bases. V was pared by 2 bases and J by 4 bases, with 8 bases of the junction left unmatched. Germline V gene data show CDR1 as KGHSH and CDR2 as LQKENI. The CDR3 is 16 amino acids. The CDR3 spells CASSPSLAGVVYEQYF. The CDR3 DNA reads as TGTGCCAGCTCACCAAGTCTAGCGGGAGTTGTGTACGAGCAGTACTTC.

This rearrangement joins TRBV9 to TRBJ2-2; no clear D gene. The germline V gene has CDR1 SGDLS and CDR2 YYNGEE. V lost 7 bases and J 0 bases, leaving 16 bases between the germline ends. CDR3 length: 16 amino acids. The CDR3 sequence is CASSPWVSPNTGELFF. DNA of the CDR3: TGTGCCAGCTCCCCCTGGGTTAGCCCGAACACCGGGGAGCTGTTTTTT.

The chain uses TRBV7-9 and TRBJ2-1, with D perhaps matching TRBD1 (5 bases). V lost 4 bases to trimming and J lost 9 bases, with 13 bases between them. Germline-derived CDR1 and CDR2 are SEHNR and FQNEAQ (reference sequence). The CDR3 runs to 13 residues. CDR3 residues: CASSWSGASEQFF. CDR3 DNA: TGTGCCAGCAGCTGGAGTGGGGCCAGTGAGCAGTTCTTC.

J is TRBJ2-3 and V is TRBV6-5; 8 bases match TRBD1. Per germline, CDR1 MNHEY and CDR2 SVGAGI. CDR3 length equals 13 residues. With V trimmed by 4 bases and J by 5 bases, 2 bases remained unmatched. This CDR3 reads CASSSGQVDTQYF. The CDR3 bases are TGTGCCAGCAGTTCGGGACAGGTAGATACGCAGTATTTT.

V gene TRBV28 combines with J gene TRBJ1-2; 7 bases map to TRBD1. CDR1 MDHEN and CDR2 SYDVKM come from the germline V gene. This CDR3 contains 15 residues. After removal of 7 bases from V and 8 bases from J, the junction contained 16 bases not matched to a gene. The CDR3 DNA follows: TGTGCCAGCACCCCCCTTGACAGGGCCTCTCCCGGCTACACCTTC. Translation: CASTPLDRASPGYTF.

This chain links TRBV9 with TRBJ1-6, with D unresolved. V lost 3 bases and J lost 7, with 8 bases in between. This CDR3 spans 13 amino acids. Germline-derived CDR1 and CDR2 are SGDLS and YYNGEE. CDR3 sequence: CASSATENSPLHF. DNA for the CDR3: TGTGCCAGCAGCGCCACAGAGAATTCACCCCTCCACTTT.

This clone occurred a few times. The sample has other DNA sequences that encode this CDR3 too. This sequence joins TRBV5-4 and TRBJ1-1, with 9 bases lining up with TRBD1. This CDR3 has 14 residues. Germline V gene lookup returns CDR1 SGHNT and CDR2 YYREEE (reference sequence). V gave up 4 bases and J gave up 5 bases; unmatched junction bases: 6. CDR3 sequence reads: CASSLGQGGTEAFF. The CDR3 DNA is TGTGCCAGCAGCCTGGGACAGGGTGGGACTGAAGCTTTCTTT.

The chain couples TRBV5-1 to TRBJ2-5; D remains unclear. V lost 7 bases and J 2 bases, leaving 6 bases between the germline ends. This CDR3 spans 11 amino acids. Germline assignment: CDR1 SGHRS and CDR2 YFSETQ. The CDR3 DNA sequence: TGCGCCAGCCGACAACAAGAGACCCAGTACTTC. Protein: CASRQQETQYF.

The rearrangement joins TRBV21-1 to TRBJ2-5; the D call of TRBD1 is as the table states it, not checked on the DNA. TRBV21-1 is listed as a pseudogene. CDR3 length equals 14 residues. The CDR3 DNA reads TGTGCCAGCAGCAAAGTCAGACAGCAAGAGACCCAGTACTTC. It yields the protein CASSKVRQQETQYF.

This chain joins TRBV29-1 and TRBJ2-3; 8 bases line up with TRBD2. Germline CDR1 SQVTM, CDR2 ANQGSEA. The CDR3 consists of 17 residues. V was pared by 5 bases and J by 3 bases, with 16 bases of the junction left unmatched. CDR3 protein: CSVLYSGSYSGTDTQYF. The CDR3 coding sequence is TGCAGCGTTTTGTACAGCGGGAGTTATAGTGGGACAGATACGCAGTATTTT.

The V and J genes are TRBV12-3 or TRBV12-4 and TRBJ2-7; 7 bases line up with TRBD1. This CDR3 is built from 13 residues. V dropped 3 bases and J dropped 3; count of bases not matched to a gene: 2. The CDR3 nucleotides read TGTGCCAGCAGTTTGGGGGACAGCTACGAGCAGTACTTC. Protein sequence: CASSLGDSYEQYF.

This chain joins TRBV12-3 or TRBV12-4 and TRBJ1-2; a possible D gene is TRBD1 (5 bases). This CDR3 has 13 residues. V shed 6 bases and J shed 1 base, with 9 bases lying between them. CDR3 sequence: CASRSDSNYGYTF. In DNA, the CDR3 is TGTGCCAGCAGGTCCGACAGTAACTATGGCTACACCTTC.

The rearrangement joins TRBV7-9 to TRBJ2-7; no firm D call. Trimming removed 1 base from V and 4 bases from J, with 8 bases in between. The CDR3 length is 13 residues. Germline V gene data show CDR1 as SEHNR and CDR2 as FQNEAQ (reference sequence). The CDR3 sequence: CASSLVPGYEQYF. The CDR3 coding sequence is TGTGCCAGCAGCTTAGTCCCGGGTTACGAGCAGTACTTC.

The chain links TRBV19 to TRBJ2-7; 13 positions match TRBD2. V lost 6 bases to trimming and J lost 0 bases; unmatched junction nucleotides: 2. The germline CDR1 and CDR2 sequences are LNHDA and SQIVND (reference sequence). The CDR3 covers 15 residues. For the CDR3, the DNA is TGTGCCAGTAGGACTAGCGGGAGGAGCTCCTACGAGCAGTACTTC. Encoded protein: CASRTSGRSSYEQYF.

The chain is built from TRBV4-3 and TRBJ2-5; D gene ambiguous. CDR1 is LGHNA, CDR2 YSLEER, per germline. The CDR3 is 13 residues long. Trimming cost V 2 bases and J 4 bases, with 8 bases left between them. The CDR3 region is CASSQTPGETQYF. The CDR3 coding sequence is TGCGCCAGCAGCCAAACACCGGGAGAGACCCAGTACTTC.

The CDR3 loop reads CASSPSSDRTGANVLTF. For the CDR3, the DNA is TGTGCCAGTAGTCCCTCCTCCGACAGGACTGGGGCCAACGTCCTGACTTTC. The chain employs TRBV19 and TRBJ2-6; D possibly corresponds to TRBD1 (6 bases). CDR1 and CDR2 (germline): LNHDA, SQIVND (reference sequence). Deletions cut 5 bases from V and 2 bases from J, with 16 bases between. The CDR3 is 17 residues long.

Details on this clone: This sample also contains other DNA sequences that code for the same CDR3. The V call is TRBV2, the J call TRBJ2-7, with D perhaps TRBD1 (6 bases). Trimming shortened V by 2 bases and J by 4 bases, and 6 bases separated the two germline ends. The CDR3 has 12 amino acids. Germline-derived CDR1 and CDR2 are SNHLY and FYNNEI. The CDR3 bases are TGTGCCAGCAGTGAAAGGGGGTACGAGCAGTACTTC. Amino acids: CASSERGYEQYF.

The V call is TRBV19, the J call TRBJ1-3; D is ambiguous. Trimming shortened V by 6 bases and J by 4 bases, and 10 bases separated the two germline ends. Germline CDR1 is LNHDA and CDR2 is SQIVND (reference sequence). CDR3 length equals 13 residues. The CDR3 bases are TGTGCCAGTAGAGGAGGAGCGGGAAACACCATATATTTT. Its translation: CASRGGAGNTIYF.

The chain couples TRBV30 to TRBJ2-1, with no clear D. The CDR3 is made up of 15 amino acids. V lost 2 bases to trimming and J lost 0 bases, with 11 bases between them. CDR1 GTSNPN and CDR2 SVGIG come from the germline V gene (reference sequence). The CDR3 reads CAWSSTPTSYNEQFF. CDR3 coding DNA: TGTGCCTGGAGTTCTACTCCTACCTCCTACAATGAGCAGTTCTTC.

V gene TRBV28 combines with J gene TRBJ2-5; 10 bases line up with TRBD2. The CDR3 extends over 16 amino acids. Per the germline V gene, CDR1 is MDHEN and CDR2 is SYDVKM. V lost 6 bases to trimming and J lost 2 bases; unmatched junction nucleotides: 9. The CDR3 here is CASRASGRGRQETQYF. The CDR3 DNA reads TGTGCCAGCAGGGCTAGCGGGAGAGGGCGGCAAGAGACCCAGTACTTC.

V is TRBV7-2 and J is TRBJ2-7; D is possibly TRBD1 (6 bases). CDR1 and CDR2 from the germline V gene are SGHTA and FQGNSA. The CDR3 consists of 16 residues. Between the trimmed V and J ends, which lost 4 bases and 0 bases, there was a span of 16 bases. The CDR3 coding sequence is TGTGCCAGCAGCTATAGGGGGACCCGTAGCTCCTACGAGCAGTACTTC. This sequence encodes CASSYRGTRSSYEQYF.

V is TRBV28 and J is TRBJ1-6; 7 bases fit TRBD1. The CDR3 is 15 amino acids. Germline V lookup: CDR1 MDHEN, CDR2 SYDVKM. With V trimmed by 3 bases and J by 7 bases, 6 bases remained unmatched. The CDR3 spells CASSFPTGPNSPLHF. The CDR3 DNA is TGTGCCAGCAGTTTCCCGACAGGGCCCAATTCACCCCTCCACTTT.

This clone turned up a few times. The chain carries TRBV30 and TRBJ2-5; D is perhaps TRBD1 (5 bases). CDR3 length: 15 amino acids. V was cut by 3 bases and J by 1 base, with 15 bases left in between. CDR1 and CDR2 (germline): GTSNPN, SVGIG (reference sequence). The CDR3 nucleotides read TGTGCCTGGAGGAGTGCTGGGGCTAGCCAAGAGACCCAGTACTTC. Encoded protein: CAWRSAGASQETQYF. Full variable domain (rest looked up from reference TRBV30 and TRBJ2-5): SQTIHQWPATLVQPVGSPLSLECTVEGTSNPNLYWYRQAAGRGLQLLFYSVGIGQISSEVPQNLSASRPQDRQFILSSKKLLLSDSGFYLCAWRSAGASQETQYFGPGTRLLVL.

The chain uses TRBV2 and TRBJ2-1; 10 bases match TRBD2. The CDR3 is 15 amino acids. The germline gives CDR1 SNHLY, CDR2 FYNNEI. V lost 5 bases and J lost 8; bases outside the gene matches: 9. This CDR3 is CASSKLAGRRDEQFF. In DNA, the CDR3 is TGTGCCAGCAGTAAACTAGCGGGGAGGAGGGATGAGCAGTTCTTC.

This chain links TRBV28 with TRBJ2-4, with D maybe TRBD1 (5 bases). CDR1 is MDHEN and CDR2 is SYDVKM in the germline V gene. CDR3 length equals 16 residues. V was trimmed by 5 bases and J by 5 bases, leaving 19 bases between them. The CDR3 is CASSQNRYPTENIQYF. In DNA form, the CDR3 reads TGTGCCAGCAGTCAAAACAGGTACCCTACCGAAAACATTCAGTACTTC.

The chain recombines TRBV11-2 with TRBJ2-7; 8 positions match TRBD2. The junction had 5 bases not matched to a gene; V was cut back by 1 base and J by 0 bases. CDR1 and CDR2 from the germline V gene are SGHAT and FQNNGV. This CDR3 spans 16 amino acids. The DNA of the CDR3 is TGTGCCAGCAGCTTAGGGGGGGGGACTAGCTCCTACGAGCAGTACTTC. Protein product: CASSLGGGTSSYEQYF.

The chain is built from TRBV11-2 and TRBJ1-2, with unresolved D. Trimming pared 4 bases from V and 6 bases from J, leaving 15 bases between. CDR1 is SGHAT, CDR2 FQNNGV, per germline. CDR3 length: 14 residues. DNA for the CDR3: TGTGCCAGCAGCTCTTACGCCCGGGGAGATGGCTACACCTTC. Translation gives CASSSYARGDGYTF.